Below are 10 T cell receptor beta chains sequenced from a single sample in a study of molecular identifiers for immune sequencing clone quantification. TCRdb called the PCR reads again in MiXCR, with one record for every CDR3 protein. The data show 300,000 to 350,000 distinct CDR3 sequences, with around 21% seen just once and approximately 0.8% held by the top ten. Sequenced material: naive CD8+ T cells from blood, with Jurkat cell RNA spiked in. Stated subset: FACS-sorted CD8+CD4-CCR7+CD45RA+ naive T cells. These receptors originate from a human donor in good health. Some libraries in this study had Jurkat cell RNA spiked in.

The sample holds a few counts of this clonotype. The V gene is TRBV6-2 or TRBV6-3, the J gene TRBJ1-5; 10 bases align to TRBD1. Germline V lookup: CDR1 MNHEY, CDR2 SVGEGT. Unmatched junction bases numbered 12, after V lost 6 bases and J lost 7 bases. CDR3 length: 16 amino acids. The CDR3 sequence: CASSTRDRGRGQPQHF. The CDR3 DNA sequence: TGTGCCAGCAGCACCCGCGACAGGGGGCGCGGGCAGCCCCAGCATTTT.

This clonotype was found once. One base away lies a much larger clone, so this may be a sequencing read error. The chain recombines TRBV7-9 with TRBJ2-5; TRBD1 is a possible D gene (6 bases). CDR1 is SEHNR and CDR2 is FQNEAQ in the germline V gene (reference sequence). The CDR3 extends over 15 amino acids. DNA for the CDR3: TGTGCCAGCAGCGCAAGGGACAATAGCCAAGAGACCCAGTGCTTC. Amino acids: CASSARDNSQETQCF.

The rearrangement links TRBV6-5 to TRBJ1-6; TRBD1 might be the D (5 bases). This CDR3 has 15 residues. Per germline, CDR1 MNHEY and CDR2 SVGAGI. The V and J ends lost 7 bases and 8 bases respectively, with 18 bases between them. The CDR3 DNA is TGTGCCAGCACACTAAACGGACGAGGGGATTCACCCCTCCACTTT. Residues: CASTLNGRGDSPLHF.

V is TRBV4-3 and J is TRBJ1-5; no definite D call. The CDR3 has 13 residues. Germline CDR1 is LGHNA and CDR2 is YSLEER. V lost 0 bases to trimming and J lost 5 bases, with 5 bases between them. Here the CDR3 reads CASSQEFDQPQHF. The DNA for the CDR3 is TGCGCCAGCAGCCAAGAGTTCGATCAGCCCCAGCATTTT.

A note on this clonotype: The conserved final phenylalanine or tryptophan is absent from the CDR3, which likely points to a read error. This chain uses TRBV5-6 with TRBJ1-1; D is perhaps TRBD1 (5 bases). The germline CDR1 and CDR2 sequences are SGHDT and YYEEEE. The CDR3 consists of 14 residues. V was trimmed by 4 bases and J by 3 bases, leaving 13 bases between them. The CDR3 region has the DNA TGTGCCAGCAGCCAGGACGGGGGGTACACTGAAGCTTTCTCT. This translates into CASSQDGGYTEAFS.

For this clonotype: This sequence may be a read error, since a much larger clone differs from it by one base. The J gene is TRBJ2-4, the V gene TRBV28, with 8 bases that match TRBD1. This CDR3 region has 16 residues. Germline loops: CDR1 MDHEN, CDR2 SYDVKM. As DNA, the CDR3 is TGTGCCAGCAGTCTAACCCTGACAGGGGCCAAAAACATTCAGCACTTC. Translation: CASSLTLTGAKNIQHF.

This clonotype was observed many times. The CDR3 nucleotides are TGCAGTGCTCAAAGGACACATAACTCCTACGAGCAGTACTTC. The encoded protein is CSAQRTHNSYEQYF. V usage is TRBV20-1 and J usage is TRBJ2-7; D is possibly TRBD1 (5 bases). Deletions cut 5 bases from V and 0 bases from J, with 14 bases between. CDR3 length: 14 residues. Per germline, CDR1 DFQATT and CDR2 SNEGSKA (reference sequence).

Many counts were recorded for this clonotype. The chain employs TRBV7-9 and TRBJ1-5; D is perhaps TRBD1 (6 bases). CDR1 is SEHNR and CDR2 is FQNEAQ in the germline V gene (reference sequence). Trimming removed 6 bases from V and 6 bases from J, with 12 bases in between. The CDR3 covers 13 residues. The chain's CDR3 is CASSIGGGQPQHF. The CDR3 DNA sequence: TGTGCCAGCAGTATAGGGGGGGGTCAGCCCCAGCATTTT.

The rearrangement links TRBV20-1 to TRBJ2-5; 7 nucleotides line up with TRBD2. After removal of 5 bases from V and 4 bases from J, the junction contained 7 bases not matched to a gene. Germline V gene data show CDR1 as DFQATT and CDR2 as SNEGSKA (reference sequence). This CDR3 region has 13 residues. CDR3 loop: CSAGGERVETQYF. The DNA of the CDR3 is TGCAGTGCTGGGGGGGAAAGAGTAGAGACCCAGTACTTC.

At least ten counts were recorded for this clonotype. V gene TRBV24-1 combines with J gene TRBJ1-5, with D unresolved. V lost 1 base to trimming and J lost 7 bases, with 7 bases between them. Germline V gene lookup returns CDR1 KGHDR and CDR2 SFDVKD. The CDR3 has 13 residues. The CDR3 sequence: CATSDFGSQPQHF. Written as DNA, the CDR3 is TGTGCCACCAGTGATTTTGGCAGCCAGCCCCAGCATTTT.